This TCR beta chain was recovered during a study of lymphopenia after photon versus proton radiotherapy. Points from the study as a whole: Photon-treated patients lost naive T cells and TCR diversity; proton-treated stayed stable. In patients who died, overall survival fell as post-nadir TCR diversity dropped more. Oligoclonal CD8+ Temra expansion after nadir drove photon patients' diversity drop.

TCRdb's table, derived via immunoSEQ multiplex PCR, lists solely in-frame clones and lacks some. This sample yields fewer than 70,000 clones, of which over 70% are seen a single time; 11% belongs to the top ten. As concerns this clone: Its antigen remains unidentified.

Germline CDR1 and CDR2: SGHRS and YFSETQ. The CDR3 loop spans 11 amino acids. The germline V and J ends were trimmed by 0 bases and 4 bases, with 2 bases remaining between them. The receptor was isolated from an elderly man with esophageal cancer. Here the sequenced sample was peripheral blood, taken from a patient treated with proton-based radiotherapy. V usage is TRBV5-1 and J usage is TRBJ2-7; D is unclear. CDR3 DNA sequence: TGCGCCAGCAGCTTGGGATACGAGCAGTACTTC. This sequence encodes CASSLGYEQYF. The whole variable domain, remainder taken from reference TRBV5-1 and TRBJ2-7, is KAGVTQTPRYLIKTRGQQVTLSCSPISGHRSVSWYQQTPGQGLQFLFEYFSETQRNKGNFPGRFSGRQFSNSRSEMNVSTLELGDSALYLCASSLGYEQYFGPGTRLTVT.